This is a list of T cell receptor beta chains from one sample in a study of shared clonotypes between healthy human individuals. Produced via immunoSEQ multiplex PCR; TCRdb's table is partial and in-frame only. The sample has some 2,000,000 clones, about 95% seen once. The sequencing input was naive CD4+ T cells sorted from blood. The receptors derive from a man between 18 and 35 years old in good health. Each CDR3 is given with its conserved first and last residue. Fields, in order: D gene, V gene, J gene, CDR3 DNA, CDR3 protein. The D gene is left open where the match is weak.

d_call: -
v_call: TRBV6-5
j_call: TRBJ2-2
cdr3_nt: TGTGCCAGCAGTTACTTACTAATGCGGGACACCGGGGAGCTGTTTTTT
cdr3_aa: CASSYLLMRDTGELFF

d_call: TRBD1
v_call: TRBV11-2
j_call: TRBJ1-2
cdr3_nt: TGTGCCAGCAGAGCTATCCGGGACAGCCGGAATGGCTACACCTTC
cdr3_aa: CASRAIRDSRNGYTF

d_call: TRBD2
v_call: TRBV7-7
j_call: TRBJ2-5
cdr3_nt: TGTGCTAGCAGCCCCGGACTAGCGGGGGAGACCCAGTACTTC
cdr3_aa: CASSPGLAGETQYF

d_call: -
v_call: TRBV25-1
j_call: TRBJ1-5
cdr3_nt: TGTGCCAGCAGTGAATTGGGGATGAGTCAGCCCCAGCATTTT
cdr3_aa: CASSELGMSQPQHF

d_call: -
v_call: TRBV5-8
j_call: TRBJ1-4
cdr3_nt: TGTGCCAGCAGCTTGGTCAGAAGTGAAAAACTGTTTTTT
cdr3_aa: CASSLVRSEKLFF

d_call: TRBD1
v_call: TRBV30
j_call: TRBJ1-6
cdr3_nt: TGTGCCTGGAAACGCTTTTATACTAGCGGGACAGGAGATAATTCACCCCTCCACTTT
cdr3_aa: CAWKRFYTSGTGDNSPLHF

d_call: -
v_call: TRBV28
j_call: TRBJ2-6
cdr3_nt: TGTGCCAGCAGTTCCTCCGGGGGCACTGGGGCCAACGTCCTGACTTTC
cdr3_aa: CASSSSGGTGANVLTF

d_call: -
v_call: TRBV30
j_call: TRBJ1-2
cdr3_nt: TGTGCCTGGAGTGGCCACCTTAACTATGGCTACACCTTC
cdr3_aa: CAWSGHLNYGYTF

d_call: TRBD2
v_call: TRBV5-1
j_call: TRBJ2-3
cdr3_nt: TGCGCCAGCAGCTCCATGACTAGCGGGAATTGGGATACGCAGTATTTT
cdr3_aa: CASSSMTSGNWDTQYF

d_call: -
v_call: TRBV5-8
j_call: TRBJ1-3
cdr3_nt: TGTGCCAGCAGCTATGGCTCTGGAAACACCATATATTTT
cdr3_aa: CASSYGSGNTIYF

d_call: -
v_call: TRBV11-2
j_call: TRBJ2-3
cdr3_nt: TGTGCCAGCAGCTTAGATTCCGGGGGGCAGGGCGATACGCAGTATTTT
cdr3_aa: CASSLDSGGQGDTQYF

d_call: TRBD2
v_call: TRBV4-3
j_call: TRBJ2-1
cdr3_nt: TGCGCCAGCAGCAGAAGCGGGGCCACCTACAATGAGCAGTTCTTC
cdr3_aa: CASSRSGATYNEQFF